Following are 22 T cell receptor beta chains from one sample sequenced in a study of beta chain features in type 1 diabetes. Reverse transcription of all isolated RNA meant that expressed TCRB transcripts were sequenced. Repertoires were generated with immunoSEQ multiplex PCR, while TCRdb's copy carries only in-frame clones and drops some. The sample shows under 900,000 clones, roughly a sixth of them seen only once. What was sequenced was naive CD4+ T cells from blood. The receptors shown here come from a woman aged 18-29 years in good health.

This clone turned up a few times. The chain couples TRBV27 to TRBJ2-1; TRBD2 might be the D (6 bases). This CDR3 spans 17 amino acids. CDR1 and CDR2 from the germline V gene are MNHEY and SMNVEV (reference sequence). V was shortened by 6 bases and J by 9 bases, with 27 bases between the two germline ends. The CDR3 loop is CASSPKFAGSYRSEQFF. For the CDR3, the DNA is TGTGCCAGCAGCCCAAAATTCGCGGGATCCTACCGCAGTGAGCAGTTCTTC.

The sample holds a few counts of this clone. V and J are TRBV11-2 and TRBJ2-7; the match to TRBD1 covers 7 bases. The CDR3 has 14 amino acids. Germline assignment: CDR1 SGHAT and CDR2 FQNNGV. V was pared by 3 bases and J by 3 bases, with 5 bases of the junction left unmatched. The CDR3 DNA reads TGTGCCAGCAGCTTTACACAGGGGAGCTACGAGCAGTACTTC. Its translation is CASSFTQGSYEQYF.

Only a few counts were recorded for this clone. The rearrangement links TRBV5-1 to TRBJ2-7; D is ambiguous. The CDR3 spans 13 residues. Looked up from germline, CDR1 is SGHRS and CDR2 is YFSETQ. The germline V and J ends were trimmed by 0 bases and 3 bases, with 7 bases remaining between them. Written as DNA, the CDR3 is TGCGCCAGCAGCTTGGGGGGTCTCTACGAGCAGTACTTC. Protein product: CASSLGGLYEQYF.

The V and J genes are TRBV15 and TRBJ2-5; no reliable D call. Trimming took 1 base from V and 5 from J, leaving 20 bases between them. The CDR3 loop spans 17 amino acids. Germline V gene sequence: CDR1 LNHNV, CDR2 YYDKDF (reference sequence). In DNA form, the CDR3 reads TGTGCCACCAGCAGAGCTTTGATGAGCAGGAGTGGTGAGACCCAGTACTTC. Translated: CATSRALMSRSGETQYF.

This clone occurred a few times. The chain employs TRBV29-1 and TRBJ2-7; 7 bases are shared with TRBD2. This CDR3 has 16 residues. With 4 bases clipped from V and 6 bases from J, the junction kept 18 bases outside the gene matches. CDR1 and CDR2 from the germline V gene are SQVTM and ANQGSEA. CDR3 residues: CSVAAGADLRVGEQYF. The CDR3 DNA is TGCAGCGTTGCGGCGGGAGCCGACCTAAGGGTAGGCGAGCAGTACTTC.

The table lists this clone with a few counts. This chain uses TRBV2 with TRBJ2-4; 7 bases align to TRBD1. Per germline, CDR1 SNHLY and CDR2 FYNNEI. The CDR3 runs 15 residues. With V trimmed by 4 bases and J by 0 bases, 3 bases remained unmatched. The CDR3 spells CASSGDRVAKNIQYF. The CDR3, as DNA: TGTGCCAGCAGTGGAGACAGGGTAGCCAAAAACATTCAGTACTTC.

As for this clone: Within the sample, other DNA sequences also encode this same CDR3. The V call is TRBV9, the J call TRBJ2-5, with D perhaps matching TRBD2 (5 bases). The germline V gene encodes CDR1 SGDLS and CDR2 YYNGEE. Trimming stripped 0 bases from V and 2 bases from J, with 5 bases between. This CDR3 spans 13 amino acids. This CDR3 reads CASSVAGQETQYF. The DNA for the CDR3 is TGTGCCAGCAGCGTAGCGGGACAAGAGACCCAGTACTTC.

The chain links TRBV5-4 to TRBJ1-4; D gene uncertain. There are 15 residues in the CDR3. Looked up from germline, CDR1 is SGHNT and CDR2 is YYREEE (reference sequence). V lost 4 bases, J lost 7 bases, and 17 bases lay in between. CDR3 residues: CASSLRGREIEKLFF. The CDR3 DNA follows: TGTGCCAGCAGCCTGCGGGGAAGGGAGATTGAAAAACTGTTTTTT.

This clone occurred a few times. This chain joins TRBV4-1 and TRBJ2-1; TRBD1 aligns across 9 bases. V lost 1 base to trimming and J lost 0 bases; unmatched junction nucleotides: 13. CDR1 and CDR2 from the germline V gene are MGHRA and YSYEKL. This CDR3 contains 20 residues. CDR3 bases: TGCGCCAGCAGCCAAGGGTTCAGGACAGGGGCTGTCATCTCCTACAATGAGCAGTTCTTC. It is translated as CASSQGFRTGAVISYNEQFF.

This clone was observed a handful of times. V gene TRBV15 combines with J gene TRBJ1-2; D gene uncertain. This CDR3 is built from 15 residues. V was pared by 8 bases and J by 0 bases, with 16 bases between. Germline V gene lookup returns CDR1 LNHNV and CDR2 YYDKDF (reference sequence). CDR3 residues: CATSREQMTNYGYTF. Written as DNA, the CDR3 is TGTGCCACCTCCCGGGAGCAGATGACTAACTATGGCTACACCTTC.

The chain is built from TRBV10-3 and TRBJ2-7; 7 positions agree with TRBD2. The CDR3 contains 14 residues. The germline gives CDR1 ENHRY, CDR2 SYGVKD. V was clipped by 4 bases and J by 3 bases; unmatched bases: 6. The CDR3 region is CAISARTRDYEQYF. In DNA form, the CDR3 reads TGTGCCATCAGTGCCCGGACTAGGGACTACGAGCAGTACTTC.

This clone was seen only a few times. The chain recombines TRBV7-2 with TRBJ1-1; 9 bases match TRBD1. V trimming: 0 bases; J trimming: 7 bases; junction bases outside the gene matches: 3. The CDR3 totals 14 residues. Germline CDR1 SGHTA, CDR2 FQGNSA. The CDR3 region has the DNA TGTGCCAGCAGCTTAGCGGGGACAGGGTTTGAAGCTTTCTTT. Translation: CASSLAGTGFEAFF.

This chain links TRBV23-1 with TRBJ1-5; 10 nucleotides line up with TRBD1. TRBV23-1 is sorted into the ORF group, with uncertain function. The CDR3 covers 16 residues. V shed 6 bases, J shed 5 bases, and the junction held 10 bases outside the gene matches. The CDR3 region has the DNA TGCGCCAGCAGCAAGTTAGGACAGGGGGATTATCAGCCCCAGCATTTT. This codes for CASSKLGQGDYQPQHF.

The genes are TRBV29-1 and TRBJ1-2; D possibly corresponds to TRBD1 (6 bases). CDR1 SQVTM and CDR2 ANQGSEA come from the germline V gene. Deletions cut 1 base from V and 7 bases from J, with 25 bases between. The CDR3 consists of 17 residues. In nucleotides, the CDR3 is TGCAGCGTTGAAGCCGGAGATACCGGGACATTACAAGGTGGCTACACCTTC. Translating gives CSVEAGDTGTLQGGYTF. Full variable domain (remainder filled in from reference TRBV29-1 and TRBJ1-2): SAVISQKPSRDICQRGTSLTIQCQVDSQVTMMFWYRQQPGQSLTLIATANQGSEATYESGFVIDKFPISRPNLTFSTLTVSNMSPEDSSIYLCSVEAGDTGTLQGGYTFGSGTRLTVV.

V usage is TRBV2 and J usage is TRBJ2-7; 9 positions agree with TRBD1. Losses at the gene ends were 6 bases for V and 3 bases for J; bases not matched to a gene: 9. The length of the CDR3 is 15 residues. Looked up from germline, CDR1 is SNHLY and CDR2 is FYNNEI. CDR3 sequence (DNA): TGTGCCAGCAGCGACCGGGACAGGGTCGGCTACGAGCAGTACTTC. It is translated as CASSDRDRVGYEQYF.

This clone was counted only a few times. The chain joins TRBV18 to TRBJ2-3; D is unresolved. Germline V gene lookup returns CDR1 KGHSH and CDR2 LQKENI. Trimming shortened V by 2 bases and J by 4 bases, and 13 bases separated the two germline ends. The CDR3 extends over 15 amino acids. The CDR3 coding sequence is TGTGCCAGCTCACCATCGTTGGCAGGATCAGATACGCAGTATTTT. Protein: CASSPSLAGSDTQYF. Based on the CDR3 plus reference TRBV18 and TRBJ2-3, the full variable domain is NAGVMQNPRHLVRRRGQEARLRCSPMKGHSHVYWYRQLPEEGLKFMVYLQKENIIDESGMPKERFSAEFPKEGPSILRIQQVVRGDSAAYFCASSPSLAGSDTQYFGPGTRLTVL.

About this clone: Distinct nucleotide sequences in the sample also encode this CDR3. The CDR3 DNA sequence: TGTGCCAGCAGTGTAGCGGGTTTGTATGGCTACACCTTC. This encodes CASSVAGLYGYTF. V usage is TRBV28 and J usage is TRBJ1-2; D unclear. The germline V and J ends were trimmed by 5 bases and 5 bases, with 12 bases remaining between them. The length of the CDR3 is 13 residues. In germline, CDR1 is MDHEN, CDR2 SYDVKM.

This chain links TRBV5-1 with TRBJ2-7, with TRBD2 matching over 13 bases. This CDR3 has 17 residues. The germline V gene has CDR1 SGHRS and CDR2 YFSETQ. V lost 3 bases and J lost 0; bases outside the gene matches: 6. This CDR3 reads CASSSGTSGNPSYEQYF. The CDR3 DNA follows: TGCGCCAGCAGCTCAGGGACTAGCGGGAATCCCTCCTACGAGCAGTACTTC.

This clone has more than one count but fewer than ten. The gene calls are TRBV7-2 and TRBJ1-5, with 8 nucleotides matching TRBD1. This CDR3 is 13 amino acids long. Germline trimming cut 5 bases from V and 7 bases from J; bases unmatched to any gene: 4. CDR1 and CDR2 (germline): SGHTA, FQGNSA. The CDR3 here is CASSPAGGQPQHF. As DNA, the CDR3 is TGTGCCAGCAGCCCAGCAGGGGGCCAGCCCCAGCATTTT.

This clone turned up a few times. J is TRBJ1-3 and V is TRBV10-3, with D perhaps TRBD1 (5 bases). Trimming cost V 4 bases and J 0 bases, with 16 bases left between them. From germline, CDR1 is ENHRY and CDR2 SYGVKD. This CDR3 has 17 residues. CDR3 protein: CAISGGPTRGSGNTIYF. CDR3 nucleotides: TGTGCCATCAGTGGGGGACCGACGAGGGGCTCTGGAAACACCATATATTTT.

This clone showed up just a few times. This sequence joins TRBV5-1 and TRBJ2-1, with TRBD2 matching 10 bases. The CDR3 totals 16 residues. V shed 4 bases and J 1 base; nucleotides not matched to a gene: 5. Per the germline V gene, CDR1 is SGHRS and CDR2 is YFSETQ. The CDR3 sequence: CASSGRTSGSYNEQFF. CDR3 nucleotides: TGCGCCAGCAGCGGCCGGACTAGCGGTTCCTACAATGAGCAGTTCTTC.

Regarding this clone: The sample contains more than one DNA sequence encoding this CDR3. The CDR3 spells CAISERGLGNQPQHF. Written as DNA, the CDR3 is TGTGCCATCAGTGAGAGGGGTTTAGGCAATCAGCCCCAGCATTTT. The rearrangement joins TRBV10-3 to TRBJ1-5; maybe TRBD1 (5 bases). Germline CDR1 ENHRY, CDR2 SYGVKD. Trimming removed 2 bases from V and 2 bases from J, with 10 bases in between. The CDR3 extends over 15 amino acids.